The 5 T cell receptor beta chains in this list originate from one sample, sequenced in a study of T cells in Graves' hyperthyroidism and ophthalmopathy. Amplification yielded TCR beta CDR3 regions, with RNA transcripts as the source. With the HTBI primer set, the TCR CDR3 went through a first round of RT-PCR. TCRdb re-derived calls from the multiplex PCR reads in MiXCR, one entry per CDR3 protein. Here the sample spans 75,000 to 100,000 distinct CDR3 sequences, just over 50% being singletons. Source material: blood. These receptors were obtained from a woman in her thirties or forties with Graves' hyperthyroidism.

This clonotype has a handful of counts. J is TRBJ2-5 and V is TRBV20-1; D might be TRBD1 (5 bases). Germline V gene lookup returns CDR1 DFQATT and CDR2 SNEGSKA (reference sequence). With 5 bases removed from V and 3 bases from J, the gap between germline ends came to 13 bases. The CDR3 totals 13 residues. The DNA of the CDR3 is TGCAGTGCTCAGAAACAGGAAAAAGAGACCCAGTACTTC. Encoded protein: CSAQKQEKETQYF.

This clonotype has ten or more counts. The chain joins TRBV27 to TRBJ1-1; D remains ambiguous. Trimming cost V 7 bases and J 0 bases, with 6 bases left between them. The CDR3 loop spans 12 amino acids. Looked up from germline, CDR1 is MNHEY and CDR2 is SMNVEV (reference sequence). Here the CDR3 reads CASIAMNTEAFF. DNA of the CDR3: TGTGCCAGCATTGCCATGAACACTGAAGCTTTCTTT.

This chain joins TRBV15 and TRBJ1-2, with D possibly TRBD1 on 5 matching bases. The CDR3 length is 13 residues. Germline V gene lookup returns CDR1 LNHNV and CDR2 YYDKDF (reference sequence). The germline V and J ends were trimmed by 5 bases and 9 bases, with 16 bases remaining between them. The CDR3, as DNA: TGTGCCACCAGCCCCCGAGGGGCGGGTAGCTACACCTTC. Its translation: CATSPRGAGSYTF.

This clonotype was observed at least ten times. The CDR3 region has the DNA TGTGCCCACCGCAGGGACTCTAGCGAGCAGTACTTC. Amino acids: CAHRRDSSEQYF. The V gene is TRBV10-3, the J gene TRBJ2-7, with a tentative D call TRBD2 (6 bases). The CDR3 is made up of 12 amino acids. Germline CDR1 reads ENHRY; CDR2 reads SYGVKD. V was cut by 11 bases and J by 6 bases, with 17 bases left in between.

This clonotype was seen only once. The gene calls are TRBV10-3 and TRBJ1-2; D might be TRBD1 (5 bases). The length of the CDR3 is 13 residues. The V gene's germline CDR1 is ENHRY and CDR2 SYGVKD. Trimming shortened V by 6 bases and J by 10 bases, and 18 bases separated the two germline ends. This CDR3 is CAIRGTATMDYTF. CDR3 sequence (DNA): TGTGCCATCAGGGGGACGGCAACTATGGACTACACCTTC.